The rows below give T cell receptor beta chains drawn from one sample of a study of Ad26.COV2.S vaccination and SARS-CoV-2 variants. Data came from immunoSEQ multiplex PCR; TCRdb stores just in-frame clones and leaves some out. The sample holds fewer than 400,000 clones, roughly 88% seen once. The starting material was peripheral blood, obtained in a trial of Ad26.COV2.S vaccine versus placebo. The receptors come from a person between 18 and 65 years old who received the Ad26.COV2.S COVID-19 vaccine or a placebo. CDR3s include the opening cysteine and the closing phenylalanine or tryptophan. The order of the fields is J gene, clone size, V gene, D gene, CDR3 protein, CDR3 DNA. D genes are given only for firm matches. Clone size is not always given. Where it is, it says once, few, many or a class for expanded clones.

J gene: TRBJ2-1; clone size: -; V gene: TRBV27; D gene: TRBD2; CDR3 protein: CASSPILAGGYNEQFF; CDR3 DNA: TGTGCCAGCAGTCCCATACTAGCGGGGGGTTACAATGAGCAGTTCTTC
J gene: TRBJ2-2; clone size: -; V gene: TRBV5-8; D gene: -; CDR3 protein: CATRKDNTGELFF; CDR3 DNA: TGTGCCACCCGGAAGGACAACACCGGGGAGCTGTTTTTT
J gene: TRBJ1-6; clone size: -; V gene: TRBV4-3; D gene: TRBD1; CDR3 protein: CASSQEGTGDSPLHF; CDR3 DNA: TGCGCCAGCAGCCAAGAGGGGACAGGGGATTCACCCCTCCACTTT
J gene: TRBJ1-4; clone size: -; V gene: TRBV3-1/TRBV3-2; D gene: TRBD1; CDR3 protein: CASSHTDRGEKLFF; CDR3 DNA: TGTGCCAGCAGCCACACGGACAGGGGGGAAAAACTGTTTTTT
J gene: TRBJ1-2; clone size: once; V gene: TRBV28; D gene: -; CDR3 protein: CASLTQGGGSYGYTF; CDR3 DNA: TGTGCCAGCCTAACTCAGGGTGGGGGCTCCTATGGCTACACCTTC
J gene: TRBJ1-3; clone size: -; V gene: TRBV28; D gene: -; CDR3 protein: CATVGPGDTLGNTIYF; CDR3 DNA: TGTGCCACCGTTGGCCCTGGGGACACCTTAGGGAACACCATATATTTT
J gene: TRBJ1-6; clone size: few; V gene: TRBV30; D gene: TRBD1; CDR3 protein: CAWSLGQGNSPLHF; CDR3 DNA: TGTGCCTGGAGCCTGGGACAGGGGAATTCACCCCTCCACTTT
J gene: TRBJ1-4; clone size: -; V gene: TRBV5-5; D gene: -; CDR3 protein: CASSTFLNEKLFF; CDR3 DNA: TGTGCCAGCAGCACTTTCTTAAATGAAAAACTGTTTTTT
J gene: TRBJ1-1; clone size: once; V gene: TRBV6-5; D gene: -; CDR3 protein: CASRDTGSLGVEAFF; CDR3 DNA: TGTGCCAGCAGGGATACAGGGTCCCTTGGAGTCGAAGCTTTCTTT
J gene: TRBJ2-3; clone size: -; V gene: TRBV12-3/TRBV12-4; D gene: TRBD2; CDR3 protein: CASGLAGGHTQYF; CDR3 DNA: TGTGCCAGCGGACTAGCGGGGGGGCATACGCAGTATTTT
J gene: TRBJ2-2; clone size: -; V gene: TRBV5-6; D gene: -; CDR3 protein: CASSLDIIGGTGELFF; CDR3 DNA: TGTGCCAGCAGCCTGGATATCATAGGGGGCACCGGGGAGCTGTTTTTT
J gene: TRBJ1-2; clone size: -; V gene: TRBV6-2/TRBV6-3; D gene: TRBD1; CDR3 protein: CASSYPGTAGDNEIGYTF; CDR3 DNA: TGTGCCAGCAGTTACCCCGGGACAGCCGGAGATAATGAGATAGGCTACACCTTC
J gene: TRBJ1-5; clone size: few; V gene: TRBV6-5; D gene: TRBD1; CDR3 protein: CASSSYEGQGRFQHF; CDR3 DNA: TGTGCCAGCAGTTCCTACGAGGGACAGGGGCGATTCCAGCATTTT